This TCR beta chain was documented in a study of a mutant IDH1 vaccine in newly diagnosed glioma. Across the study: Patients had eight vaccinations, in weeks 1, 3, 5, 7, 11, 15, 19 and 23. With temozolomide cycles, or 4-6 weeks after radiotherapy alone, vaccination was started. Radiotherapy, temozolomide, or both had been given previously, and both were given to most. Findings and caveats of the study: Pseudoprogression seemingly bore no relation to changes in top peripheral T cell clonotypes.

Clones were read by immunoSEQ multiplex PCR, and TCRdb kept only the in-frame ones, dropping some. Altogether about 32,000 clones are present, around four fifths being singletons, with the ten largest covering approximately 23%. The time point: week 11, during vaccination. With topical imiquimod, each dose of the vaccine consisted of 300 ug of mutant IDH1 20-mer peptide. This clone was seen only a few times. Its antigen is unidentified. This CDR3 region has 12 residues. Germline V gene sequence: CDR1 MNHNY, CDR2 SVGAGI (reference sequence). V trimming: 6 bases; J trimming: 7 bases; junction bases outside the gene matches: 6.

The TCR was taken from a man aged 25 to 45 with glioma. The chain carries TRBV6-6 and TRBJ2-7; TRBD2 matches at 7 bases. The source material was PBMCs, sampled from a glioma patient whose treatment included an IDH1 peptide vaccine. CDR3 protein: CASSNGGREQYF. The CDR3 coding sequence is TGTGCCAGCAGCAACGGGGGGAGAGAGCAGTACTTC.